This T cell receptor beta chain was identified in a study of T cell responses to AZD1222 COVID-19 vaccine. Study findings and constraints: Baseline serology detected seropositivity in only 6 or 7 AZD1222 recipients. No day 14 peak samples; only post-peak repertoires were characterized. Donors were chiefly white British, with a greater number of females, and clonal diversity was perhaps underestimated.

Remarks on this clone: Its antigen is not known.

Sequencing used immunoSEQ multiplex PCR; TCRdb keeps in-frame clones, though not all of them. The table includes some 140,000 clones, roughly 84% detected once. Germline CDR1 MNHEY, CDR2 SMNVEV (reference sequence). The CDR3 is 15 residues long. The germline V and J ends were trimmed by 5 bases and 4 bases, with 12 bases remaining between them. The chain recombines TRBV27 with TRBJ2-6; D is possibly TRBD1 (5 bases). The sample here was peripheral blood, taken on day 0 of AZD1222 vaccination. This clonotype originated in an adult in good health. The CDR3 protein is CASSLLGLGANVLTF. DNA of the CDR3: TGTGCCAGCAGTCTCCTGGGGCTCGGGGCCAACGTCCTGACTTTC.